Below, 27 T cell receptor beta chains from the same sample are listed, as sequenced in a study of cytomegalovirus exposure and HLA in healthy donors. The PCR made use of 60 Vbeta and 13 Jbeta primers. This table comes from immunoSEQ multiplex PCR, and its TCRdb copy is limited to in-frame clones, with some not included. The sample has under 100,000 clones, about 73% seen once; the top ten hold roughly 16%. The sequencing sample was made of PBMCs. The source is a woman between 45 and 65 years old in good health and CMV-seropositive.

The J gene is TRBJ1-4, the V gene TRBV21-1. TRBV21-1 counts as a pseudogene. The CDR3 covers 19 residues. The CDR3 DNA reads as TGTGCCAGCACCCTAGGTCGGCGGGACCCCTTCTCAACTAATGAAAAACTGTTTTTT. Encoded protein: CASTLGRRDPFSTNEKLFF.

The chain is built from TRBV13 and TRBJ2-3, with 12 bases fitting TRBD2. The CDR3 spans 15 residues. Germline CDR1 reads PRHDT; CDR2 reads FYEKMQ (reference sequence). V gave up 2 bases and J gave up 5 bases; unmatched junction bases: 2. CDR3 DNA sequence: TGTGCCAGCAGCTTACCTAGCGGGAGGGAAGATACGCAGTATTTT. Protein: CASSLPSGREDTQYF.

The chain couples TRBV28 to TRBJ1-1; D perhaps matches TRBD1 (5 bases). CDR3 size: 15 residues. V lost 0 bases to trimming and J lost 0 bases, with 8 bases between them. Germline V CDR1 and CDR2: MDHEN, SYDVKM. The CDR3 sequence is CASSLWRQMNTEAFF. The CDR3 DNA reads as TGTGCCAGCAGTTTATGGAGACAGATGAACACTGAAGCTTTCTTT.

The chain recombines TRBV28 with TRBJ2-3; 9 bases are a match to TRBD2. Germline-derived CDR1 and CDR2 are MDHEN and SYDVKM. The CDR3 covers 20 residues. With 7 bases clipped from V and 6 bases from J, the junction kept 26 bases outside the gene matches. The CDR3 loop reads CASNTPGGSGGGFAADTQYF. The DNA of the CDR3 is TGTGCCAGCAACACACCTGGGGGTAGCGGGGGAGGCTTCGCGGCGGATACGCAGTATTTT.

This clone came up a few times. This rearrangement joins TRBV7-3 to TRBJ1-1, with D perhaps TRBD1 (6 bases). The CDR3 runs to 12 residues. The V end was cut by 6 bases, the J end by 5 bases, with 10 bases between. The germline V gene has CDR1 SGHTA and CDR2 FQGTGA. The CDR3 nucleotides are TGTGCCAGCAGTCCAAGGGGGACTGAAGCTTTCTTT. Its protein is CASSPRGTEAFF.

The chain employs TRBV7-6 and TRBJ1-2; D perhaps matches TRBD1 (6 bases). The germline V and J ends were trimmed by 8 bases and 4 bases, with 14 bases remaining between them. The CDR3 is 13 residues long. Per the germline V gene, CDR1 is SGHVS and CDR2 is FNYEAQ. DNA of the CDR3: TGTGCCAGCGCGCAGGGGTTGGGCTATGGCTACACCTTC. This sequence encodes CASAQGLGYGYTF.

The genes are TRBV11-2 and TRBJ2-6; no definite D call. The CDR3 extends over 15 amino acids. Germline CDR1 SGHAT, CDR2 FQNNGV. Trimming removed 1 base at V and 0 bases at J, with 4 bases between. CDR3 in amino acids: CASSLAVSGANVLTF. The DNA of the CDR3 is TGTGCCAGCAGCTTAGCCGTCTCTGGGGCCAACGTCCTGACTTTC.

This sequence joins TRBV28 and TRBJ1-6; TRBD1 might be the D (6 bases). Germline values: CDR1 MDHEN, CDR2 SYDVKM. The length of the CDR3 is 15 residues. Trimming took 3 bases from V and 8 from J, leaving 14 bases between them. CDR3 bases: TGTGCCAGCAGTTTTGGGGGCGAGGTGTATTCACCCCTCCACTTT. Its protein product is CASSFGGEVYSPLHF.

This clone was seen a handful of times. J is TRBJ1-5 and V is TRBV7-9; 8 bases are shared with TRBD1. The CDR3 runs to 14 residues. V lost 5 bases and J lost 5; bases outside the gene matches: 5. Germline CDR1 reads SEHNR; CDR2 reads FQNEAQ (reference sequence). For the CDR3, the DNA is TGTGCCAGCAGCCGTGACAGGGGAGATCAGCCCCAGCATTTT. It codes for CASSRDRGDQPQHF.

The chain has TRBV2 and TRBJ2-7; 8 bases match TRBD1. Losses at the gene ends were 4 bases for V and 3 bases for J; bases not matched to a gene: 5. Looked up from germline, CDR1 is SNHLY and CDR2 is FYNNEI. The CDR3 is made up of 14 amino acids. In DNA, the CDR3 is TGTGCCAGCAGTGGCGACAGGGGAAACTACGAGCAGTACTTC. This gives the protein CASSGDRGNYEQYF.

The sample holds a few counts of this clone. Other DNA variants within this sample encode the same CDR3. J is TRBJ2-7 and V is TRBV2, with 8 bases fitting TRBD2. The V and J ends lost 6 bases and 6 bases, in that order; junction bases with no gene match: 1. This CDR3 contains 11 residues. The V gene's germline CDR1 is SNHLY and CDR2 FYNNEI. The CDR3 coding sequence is TGTGCCAGCAGAGCGGGGGCCGAGCAGTACTTC. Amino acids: CASRAGAEQYF.

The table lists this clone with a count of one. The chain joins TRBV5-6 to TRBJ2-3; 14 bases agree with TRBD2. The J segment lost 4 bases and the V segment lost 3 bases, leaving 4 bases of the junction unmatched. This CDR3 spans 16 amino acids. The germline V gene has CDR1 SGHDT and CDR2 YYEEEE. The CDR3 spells CASSYGLAGGSDTQYF. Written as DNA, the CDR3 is TGTGCCAGCAGCTATGGACTAGCGGGAGGTTCAGATACGCAGTATTTT.

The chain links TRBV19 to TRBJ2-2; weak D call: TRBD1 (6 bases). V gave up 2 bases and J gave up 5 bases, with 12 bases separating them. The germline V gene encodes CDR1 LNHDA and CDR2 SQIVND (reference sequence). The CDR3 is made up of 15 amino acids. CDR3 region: CASSIRGSFTGELFF. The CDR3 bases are TGTGCCAGTAGTATAAGGGGGAGTTTTACCGGGGAGCTGTTTTTT.

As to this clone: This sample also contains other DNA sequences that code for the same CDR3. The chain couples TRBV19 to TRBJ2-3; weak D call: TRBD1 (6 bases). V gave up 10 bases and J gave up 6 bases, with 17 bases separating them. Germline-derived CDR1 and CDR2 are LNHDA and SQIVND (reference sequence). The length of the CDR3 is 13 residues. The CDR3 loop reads CATNQGNTDTQYF. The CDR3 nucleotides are TGTGCCACCAACCAGGGGAACACGGATACGCAGTATTTT.

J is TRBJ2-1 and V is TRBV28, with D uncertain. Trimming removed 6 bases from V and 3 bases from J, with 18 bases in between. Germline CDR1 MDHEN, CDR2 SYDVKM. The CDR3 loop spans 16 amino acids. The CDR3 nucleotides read TGTGCCAGCAGCTCCCCAGCGAGAAACTTCTACAATGAGCAGTTCTTC. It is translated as CASSSPARNFYNEQFF. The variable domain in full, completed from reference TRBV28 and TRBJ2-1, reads DVKVTQSSRYLVKRTGEKVFLECVQDMDHENMFWYRQDPGLGLRLIYFSYDVKMKEKGDIPEGYSVSREKKERFSLILESASTNQTSMYLCASSSPARNFYNEQFFGPGTRLTVL.

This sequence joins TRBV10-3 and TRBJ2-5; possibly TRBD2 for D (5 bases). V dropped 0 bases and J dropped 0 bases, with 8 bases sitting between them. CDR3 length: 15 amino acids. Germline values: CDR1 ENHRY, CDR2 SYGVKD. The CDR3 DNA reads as TGTGCCATCAGTGAGTCGATGACTAACCAAGAGACCCAGTACTTC. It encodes CAISESMTNQETQYF.

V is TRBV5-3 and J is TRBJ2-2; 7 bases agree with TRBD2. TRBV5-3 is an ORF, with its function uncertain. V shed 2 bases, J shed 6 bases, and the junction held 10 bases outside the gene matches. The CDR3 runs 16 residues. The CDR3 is CARSFLSGGPAGELFF. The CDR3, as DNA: TGTGCCAGAAGCTTTCTCTCGGGAGGCCCCGCCGGGGAGCTGTTTTTT.

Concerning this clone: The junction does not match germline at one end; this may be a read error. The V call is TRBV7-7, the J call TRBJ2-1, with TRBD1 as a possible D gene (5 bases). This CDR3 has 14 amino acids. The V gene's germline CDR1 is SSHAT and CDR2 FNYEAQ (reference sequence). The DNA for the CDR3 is TGTGCTAGCAGCGTGGGGTCAGGGAACAATGAGCAGTTCTTC. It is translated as CASSVGSGNNEQFF.

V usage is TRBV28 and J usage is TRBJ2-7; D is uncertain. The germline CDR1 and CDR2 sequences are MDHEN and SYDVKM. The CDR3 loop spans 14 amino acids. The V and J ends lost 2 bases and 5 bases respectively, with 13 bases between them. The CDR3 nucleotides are TGTGCCAGCAGTTTAGTAGTATCTCTCCACGAGCAGTACTTC. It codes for CASSLVVSLHEQYF.

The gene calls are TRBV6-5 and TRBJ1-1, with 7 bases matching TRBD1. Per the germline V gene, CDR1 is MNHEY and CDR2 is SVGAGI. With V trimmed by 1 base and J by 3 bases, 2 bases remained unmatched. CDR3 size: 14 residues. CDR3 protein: CASSYYDRDTEAFF. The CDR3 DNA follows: TGTGCCAGCAGTTACTACGACAGGGACACTGAAGCTTTCTTT.

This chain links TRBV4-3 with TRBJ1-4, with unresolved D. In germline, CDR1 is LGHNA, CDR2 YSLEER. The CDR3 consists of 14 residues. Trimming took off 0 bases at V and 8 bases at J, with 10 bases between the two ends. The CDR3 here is CASSQDRYGEKLFF. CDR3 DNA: TGCGCCAGCAGCCAAGACAGGTATGGCGAAAAACTGTTTTTT.

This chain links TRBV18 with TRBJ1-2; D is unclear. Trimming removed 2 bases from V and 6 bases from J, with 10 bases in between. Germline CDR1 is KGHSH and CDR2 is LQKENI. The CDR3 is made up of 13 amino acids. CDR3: CASSPWAGNGYTF. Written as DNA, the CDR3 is TGTGCCAGCTCACCATGGGCGGGGAATGGCTACACCTTC.

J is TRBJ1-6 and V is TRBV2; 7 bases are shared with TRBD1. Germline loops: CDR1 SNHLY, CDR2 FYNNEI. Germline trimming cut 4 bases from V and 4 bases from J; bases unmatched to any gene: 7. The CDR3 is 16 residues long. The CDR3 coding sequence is TGTGCCAGCAGTGCTGCCGAGACAGGGTATAATTCACCCCTCCACTTT. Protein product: CASSAAETGYNSPLHF.

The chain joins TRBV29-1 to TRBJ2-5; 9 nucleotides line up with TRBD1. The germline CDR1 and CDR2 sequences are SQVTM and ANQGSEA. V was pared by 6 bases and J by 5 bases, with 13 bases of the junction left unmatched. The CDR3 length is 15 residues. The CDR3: CSVPGTGNLWETQYF. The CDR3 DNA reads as TGCAGCGTGCCCGGGACAGGGAATCTTTGGGAGACCCAGTACTTC.

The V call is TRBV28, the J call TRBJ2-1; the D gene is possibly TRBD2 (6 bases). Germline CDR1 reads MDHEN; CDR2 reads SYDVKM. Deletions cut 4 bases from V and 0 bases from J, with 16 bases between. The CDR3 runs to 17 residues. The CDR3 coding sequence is TGTGCCAGCAGTTCTTTAAGGACCGGGAGCTCCTACAATGAGCAGTTCTTC. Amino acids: CASSSLRTGSSYNEQFF. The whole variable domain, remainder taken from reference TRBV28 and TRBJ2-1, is DVKVTQSSRYLVKRTGEKVFLECVQDMDHENMFWYRQDPGLGLRLIYFSYDVKMKEKGDIPEGYSVSREKKERFSLILESASTNQTSMYLCASSSLRTGSSYNEQFFGPGTRLTVL.

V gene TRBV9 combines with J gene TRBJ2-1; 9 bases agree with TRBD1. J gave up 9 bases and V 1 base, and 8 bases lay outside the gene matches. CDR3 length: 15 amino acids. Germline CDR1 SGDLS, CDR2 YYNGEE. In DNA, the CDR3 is TGTGCCAGCAGCGTACGGGACAGGGAGTCCGGTGAGCAGTTCTTC. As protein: CASSVRDRESGEQFF.

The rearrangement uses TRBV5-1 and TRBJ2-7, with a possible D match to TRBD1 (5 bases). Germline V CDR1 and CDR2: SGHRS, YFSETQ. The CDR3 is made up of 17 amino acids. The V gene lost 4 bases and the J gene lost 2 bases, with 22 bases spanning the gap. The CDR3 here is CASSSGVRTYATYEQYF. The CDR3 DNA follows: TGCGCCAGCAGCAGTGGTGTCCGGACATACGCCACCTACGAGCAGTACTTC.